Sequencing of this T cell receptor (beta chain) was carried out in a study of shared clonotypes between healthy human individuals. General observations from the study: Relative to memory subsets, naive subsets generally showed larger estimated richness.

Turning to this clone: Its specificity is unknown.

CDR3 length: 15 residues. Clones were read by immunoSEQ multiplex PCR, and TCRdb kept only the in-frame ones, dropping some. Among 550,000 to 750,000 clones listed, roughly nine tenths were seen once. Naive CD8 cells, CD45RO-negative and positively selected for CCR7, excluded terminally differentiated effector memory CD45RA+ cells. Sequencing used naive CD8+ T cells sorted from blood. The TCR originated in a man younger than 45 in good health. The V gene is TRBV1, the J gene TRBJ1-2; the D call of TRBD1 is as the table states it, not checked on the DNA. TRBV1 is tagged as a pseudogene. CDR3: CTSSQDPTVNYGYTF. CDR3 bases: TGCACCAGCAGCCAAGATCCGACAGTTAACTATGGCTACACCTTC.